This T cell receptor beta chain was identified in a study of neurological immune-mediated disorders. Overall study results and limits: HTLV-1-associated myelopathy showed the most TCR clonal expansion; multiple sclerosis the least, below healthy controls.

The CDR3 covers 16 residues. Germline-derived CDR1 and CDR2 are ENHRY and SYGVKD. V dropped 4 bases and J dropped 2; count of bases not matched to a gene: 3. A note on this clonotype: The antigen is undetermined.

cDNA synthesis was performed by 5'RACE with 10-nucleotide random UMIs. A single record per CDR3 protein comes from TCRdb applying MiXCR to the 5' RACE reads. The sample lists around 5,000 distinct CDR3 sequences, under 25% seen once, with around 44% in the top ten. Sequencing was performed on CD8+ T cells from blood. This clonotype originated in a woman in her sixties with HTLV-1-associated myelopathy (HAM/TSP). The rearrangement links TRBV10-3 to TRBJ1-6; 9 nucleotides align to TRBD1. CDR3 region: CAISGQGGPYNSPLHF. The CDR3 bases are TGTGCCATCAGTGGACAGGGGGGTCCCTATAATTCACCCCTCCACTTT.